Listed below are T cell receptor beta chains from one sample, sequenced in a study of OX40 agonist ivuxolimab in advanced cancers. Generated by immunoSEQ multiplex PCR, the TCRdb table keeps only in-frame clones and is missing some. The table has around 100,000 clones, about nine tenths seen once. The input for sequencing was CD4+ or CD8+ T cells sorted from blood, taken in a trial of the OX40 agonist ivuxolimab. The receptors stem from an adult with an advanced solid tumor such as melanoma, head and neck, liver or kidney cancer. The conserved cysteine and the conserved F or W are not part of the CDR3 here. Fields, in order: V gene, J gene, CDR3 protein.

v_gene: TRBV4-2
j_gene: TRBJ2-5
CDR3aa: ASSQDGSNQETQY

v_gene: TRBV13
j_gene: TRBJ1-5
CDR3aa: ASSLGPQQPQH

v_gene: TRBV2
j_gene: TRBJ1-1
CDR3aa: ASNGEGALTEAF

v_gene: TRBV2
j_gene: TRBJ2-5
CDR3aa: ASSEAPPGPGETQY

v_gene: TRBV7-9
j_gene: TRBJ2-7
CDR3aa: ASSPDSVASYEQY

v_gene: TRBV7-9
j_gene: TRBJ1-6
CDR3aa: ASSLEGINSPLH

v_gene: TRBV7-3
j_gene: TRBJ2-1
CDR3aa: ASSLQEGGEQF

v_gene: TRBV6-6
j_gene: TRBJ1-3
CDR3aa: ASSYEGGSSGNTIY

v_gene: TRBV9
j_gene: TRBJ2-2
CDR3aa: ASSRDGLTGELF

v_gene: TRBV30
j_gene: TRBJ2-2
CDR3aa: AWSTGKNTGELF

v_gene: TRBV7-2
j_gene: TRBJ2-4
CDR3aa: ASSRGRGDIQY

v_gene: TRBV19
j_gene: TRBJ1-2
CDR3aa: ASSKGQSNSYGYT

v_gene: TRBV5-1
j_gene: TRBJ2-7
CDR3aa: ASRARETANYEQY

v_gene: TRBV6-5
j_gene: TRBJ2-2
CDR3aa: ASSYSPGTGELF

v_gene: TRBV28
j_gene: TRBJ2-2
CDR3aa: ASSQAGVPTGELF

v_gene: TRBV6-6
j_gene: TRBJ1-5
CDR3aa: AIRDRDWEPQH

v_gene: TRBV5-1
j_gene: TRBJ1-4
CDR3aa: ASSLGDRVWANEKLF

v_gene: TRBV7-2
j_gene: TRBJ2-5
CDR3aa: ASSFVSGGSGETQY

v_gene: TRBV7-2
j_gene: TRBJ2-3
CDR3aa: ASSQLRLRTDTQY

v_gene: TRBV28
j_gene: TRBJ2-2
CDR3aa: ASSLSGGVLNTGELF

v_gene: TRBV28
j_gene: TRBJ1-2
CDR3aa: ASSNKHWGAFGYT

v_gene: TRBV14
j_gene: TRBJ2-3
CDR3aa: ASSPIGLAVTDTQY